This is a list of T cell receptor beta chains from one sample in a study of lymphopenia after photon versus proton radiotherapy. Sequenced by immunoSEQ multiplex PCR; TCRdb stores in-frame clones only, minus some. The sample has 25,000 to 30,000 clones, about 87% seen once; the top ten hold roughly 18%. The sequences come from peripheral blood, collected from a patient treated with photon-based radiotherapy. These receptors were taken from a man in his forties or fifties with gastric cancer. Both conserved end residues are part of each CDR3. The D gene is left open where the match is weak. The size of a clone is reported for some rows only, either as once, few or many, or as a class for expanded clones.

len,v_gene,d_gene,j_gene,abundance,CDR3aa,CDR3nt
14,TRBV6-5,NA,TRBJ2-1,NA,CASSYRGSYNEQFF,TGTGCCAGCAGTTACCGGGGCTCCTACAATGAGCAGTTCTTC
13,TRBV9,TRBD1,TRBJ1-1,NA,CASRQGADTEAFF,TGTGCCAGCAGACAGGGGGCGGACACTGAAGCTTTCTTT
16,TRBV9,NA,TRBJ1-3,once,CASSVDGGRTGNTIYF,TGTGCCAGCAGCGTAGATGGGGGGCGCACAGGAAACACCATATATTTT
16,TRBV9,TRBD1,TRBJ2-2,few,CASSDGTGMVTGELFF,TGTGCCAGCAGCGACGGGACAGGGATGGTCACCGGGGAGCTGTTTTTT
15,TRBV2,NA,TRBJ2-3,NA,CASQWSWGSTDTQYF,TGTGCCAGCCAGTGGAGTTGGGGATCCACAGATACGCAGTATTTT
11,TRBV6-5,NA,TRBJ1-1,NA,CASSSNSEAFF,TGTGCCAGCAGTTCCAATTCAGAAGCTTTCTTT
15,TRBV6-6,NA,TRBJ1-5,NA,CASSSGRGRNQPQHF,TGTGCCAGCAGTTCGGGCAGGGGAAGAAATCAGCCCCAGCATTTT
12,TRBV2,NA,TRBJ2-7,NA,CASSGQTYEQYF,TGTGCCAGCAGTGGACAGACCTACGAGCAGTACTTC
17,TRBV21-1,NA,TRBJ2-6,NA,CASSKVKRTGDDNVLTF,TGTGCCAGCAGCAAAGTTAAGAGGACAGGGGACGACAACGTCCTGACTTTC
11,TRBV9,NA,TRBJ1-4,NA,CASGGEGKLFF,TGTGCCAGCGGAGGGGAGGGAAAACTGTTTTTT
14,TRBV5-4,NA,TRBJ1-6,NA,CASSEGGSNSPLHF,TGTGCCAGCAGCGAAGGCGGGAGTAATTCACCCCTCCACTTT
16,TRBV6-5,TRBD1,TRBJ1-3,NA,CASSYLRGFPGQSLNF,TGTGCCAGCAGTTACCTACGTGGATTCCCGGGACAGTCTCTGAATTTT
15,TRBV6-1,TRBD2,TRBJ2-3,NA,CASRSTSGLTDTQYF,TGTGCCAGCAGGAGCACTAGCGGACTCACAGATACGCAGTATTTT
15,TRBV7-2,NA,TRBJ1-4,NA,CASSFTGTLNEKLFF,TGTGCCAGCAGCTTCACCGGGACTTTAAATGAAAAACTGTTTTTT
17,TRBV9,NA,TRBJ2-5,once,CASSVADSTLVEETQYF,TGTGCCAGCAGCGTAGCGGACAGCACATTGGTGGAAGAGACCCAGTACTTC
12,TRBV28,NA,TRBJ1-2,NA,CASTPEGYSYTF,TGTGCCAGCACGCCCGAGGGCTATAGCTACACCTTC
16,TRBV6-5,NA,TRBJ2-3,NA,CASSSSRHVQGDTQYF,TGTGCCAGCAGTTCCTCGAGGCACGTCCAGGGAGATACGCAGTATTTT
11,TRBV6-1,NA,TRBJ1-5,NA,CASSEGQPQHF,TGTGCCAGCAGTGAGGGTCAGCCCCAGCATTTT
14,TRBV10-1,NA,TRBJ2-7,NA,CASSVGRLPVEQYF,TGCGCCAGCAGTGTAGGCAGGCTGCCGGTCGAGCAGTACTTC
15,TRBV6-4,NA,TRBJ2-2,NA,CASSVGGIGTGELFF,TGTGCCAGCAGTGTTGGGGGGATCGGCACCGGGGAGCTGTTTTTT
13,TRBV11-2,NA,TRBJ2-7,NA,CASRRTPHYEQYF,TGTGCCAGCAGGAGGACGCCCCATTACGAGCAGTACTTC
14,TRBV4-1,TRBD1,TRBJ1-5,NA,CASSQLQGRDAQHF,TGCGCCAGCAGCCAGCTACAGGGGCGTGACGCCCAGCATTTT
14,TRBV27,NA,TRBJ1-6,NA,CASKVSSYNSPLHF,TGTGCCAGCAAGGTCAGCTCCTATAATTCACCCCTCCACTTT
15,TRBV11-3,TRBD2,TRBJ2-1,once,CASSLASGGPYEQFF,TGTGCCAGCAGCTTAGCCTCGGGGGGGCCTTATGAGCAGTTCTTC
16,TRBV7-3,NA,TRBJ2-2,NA,CASSLTLASNTGELFF,TGTGCCAGCAGCTTAACGTTAGCGTCGAACACCGGGGAGCTGTTTTTT
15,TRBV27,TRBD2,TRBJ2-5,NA,CASRLAAGGQETQYF,TGTGCCAGCAGGTTGGCTGCGGGGGGCCAAGAGACCCAGTACTTC
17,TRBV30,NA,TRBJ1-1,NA,CAWSFQTLDRARTEAFF,TGTGCCTGGAGTTTCCAAACCCTTGACCGAGCTCGTACTGAAGCTTTCTTT
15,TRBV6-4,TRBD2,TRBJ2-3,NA,CASSGTSGGQDTQYF,TGTGCCAGCAGTGGGACTAGCGGGGGGCAAGATACGCAGTATTTT
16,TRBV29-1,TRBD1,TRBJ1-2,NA,CSGKTGGTTSNYGYTF,TGCAGCGGAAAGACAGGGGGGACTACTTCTAACTATGGCTACACCTTC
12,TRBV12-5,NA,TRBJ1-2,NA,CASGLAGIGYTF,TGTGCTAGTGGTTTGGCAGGGATAGGCTACACCTTC
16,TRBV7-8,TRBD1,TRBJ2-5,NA,CASSYRDRGIQETQYF,TGTGCCAGCAGCTACCGGGACAGGGGTATTCAAGAGACCCAGTACTTC
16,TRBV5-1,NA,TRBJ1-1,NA,CASSFGLGTRNTEAFF,TGCGCCAGCAGCTTCGGGTTGGGGACCCGGAACACTGAAGCTTTCTTT
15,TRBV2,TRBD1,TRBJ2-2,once,CASSRQGARTGELFF,TGTGCCAGCAGTCGACAGGGGGCGCGAACCGGGGAGCTGTTTTTT
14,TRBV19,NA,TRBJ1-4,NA,CASSRGGSNEKLFF,TGTGCCAGTAGTCGCGGGGGCTCTAATGAAAAACTGTTTTTT
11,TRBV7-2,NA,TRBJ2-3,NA,CASSLDSTQYF,TGTGCCAGCAGCTTAGATTCTACGCAGTATTTT
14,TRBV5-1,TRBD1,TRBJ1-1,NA,CASSLDRGNTEAFF,TGCGCCAGCAGCTTGGACAGGGGGAACACTGAAGCTTTCTTT
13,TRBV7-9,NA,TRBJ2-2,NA,CASSFPYTGELFF,TGTGCCAGCAGCTTCCCCTACACCGGGGAGCTGTTTTTT
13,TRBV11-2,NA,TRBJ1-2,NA,CASSFKRGGGYTF,TGTGCCAGCAGCTTTAAACGGGGTGGTGGCTACACCTTC
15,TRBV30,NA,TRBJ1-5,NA,CAWSGGINSNQPQHF,TGTGCCTGGAGCGGGGGGATTAATAGCAATCAGCCCCAGCATTTT
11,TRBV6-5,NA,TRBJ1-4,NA,CASSSGRILFF,TGTGCCAGCAGTAGTGGGAGAATACTGTTTTTT
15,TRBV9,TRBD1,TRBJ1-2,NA,CASSVEIDREGGYTF,TGTGCCAGCAGCGTAGAAATCGACAGGGAGGGCGGCTACACCTTC
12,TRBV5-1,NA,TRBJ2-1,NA,CASSPQNNEQFF,TGCGCCAGCAGCCCTCAGAACAATGAGCAGTTCTTC
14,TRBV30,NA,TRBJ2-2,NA,CAWSVIHYTGELFF,TGTGCCTGGAGTGTAATCCATTACACCGGGGAGCTGTTTTTT
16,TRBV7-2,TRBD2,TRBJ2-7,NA,CASSFPGLAGGSEQYF,TGTGCCAGCAGCTTTCCGGGACTAGCGGGGGGGAGCGAGCAGTACTTC
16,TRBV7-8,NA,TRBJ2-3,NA,CASSLGGLVGPDTQYF,TGTGCCAGCAGCTTAGGGGGTCTCGTAGGGCCCGATACGCAGTATTTT
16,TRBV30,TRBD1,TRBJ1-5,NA,CAWSGTTGQRNQPQHF,TGTGCCTGGAGTGGTACTACGGGACAGAGGAATCAGCCCCAGCATTTT
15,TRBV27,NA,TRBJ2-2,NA,CASRRGAGNTGELFF,TGTGCCAGCCGTCGGGGGGCGGGAAACACCGGGGAGCTGTTTTTT
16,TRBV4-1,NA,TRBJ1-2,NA,CASSQDRDTLYYGYTF,TGCGCCAGCAGCCAAGACAGGGACACGCTCTACTATGGCTACACCTTC
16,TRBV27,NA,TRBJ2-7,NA,CASSATASRIWYEQYF,TGTGCCAGCAGTGCGACAGCCTCCCGGATCTGGTACGAGCAGTACTTC
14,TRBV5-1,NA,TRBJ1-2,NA,CASSLAGAEYGYTF,TGCGCCAGCAGCTTAGCAGGGGCCGAGTATGGCTACACCTTC
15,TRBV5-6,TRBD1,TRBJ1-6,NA,CASSLGAGTVSPLHF,TGTGCCAGCAGCTTGGGAGCCGGGACAGTGTCACCCCTCCACTTT
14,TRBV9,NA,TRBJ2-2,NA,CASTFHSNTGELFF,TGTGCCAGCACCTTCCATTCGAACACCGGGGAGCTGTTTTTT
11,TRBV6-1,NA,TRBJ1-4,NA,CALEKNEKLFF,TGTGCCCTGGAGAAGAATGAAAAACTGTTTTTT
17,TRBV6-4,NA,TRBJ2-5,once,CASSDWKIWTTWETQYF,TGTGCCAGCAGTGACTGGAAAATATGGACTACATGGGAGACCCAGTACTTC
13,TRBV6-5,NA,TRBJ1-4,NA,CASSYVQGDKLFF,TGTGCCAGCAGTTACGTACAGGGAGACAAACTGTTTTTT
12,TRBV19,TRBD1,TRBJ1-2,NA,CASSLTGYGYTF,TGTGCCAGTAGTTTGACAGGGTATGGCTACACCTTC
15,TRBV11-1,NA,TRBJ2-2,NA,CASSLPRQGAGELFF,TGTGCCAGCAGCTTACCCCGCCAAGGGGCCGGGGAGCTGTTTTTT
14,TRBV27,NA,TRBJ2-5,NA,CASSQLTGSETQYF,TGTGCCAGCAGTCAACTTACAGGGTCTGAGACCCAGTACTTC
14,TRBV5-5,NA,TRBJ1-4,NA,CASSSGSSNEKLFF,TGTGCCAGCAGCTCCGGGAGCTCTAATGAAAAACTGTTTTTT